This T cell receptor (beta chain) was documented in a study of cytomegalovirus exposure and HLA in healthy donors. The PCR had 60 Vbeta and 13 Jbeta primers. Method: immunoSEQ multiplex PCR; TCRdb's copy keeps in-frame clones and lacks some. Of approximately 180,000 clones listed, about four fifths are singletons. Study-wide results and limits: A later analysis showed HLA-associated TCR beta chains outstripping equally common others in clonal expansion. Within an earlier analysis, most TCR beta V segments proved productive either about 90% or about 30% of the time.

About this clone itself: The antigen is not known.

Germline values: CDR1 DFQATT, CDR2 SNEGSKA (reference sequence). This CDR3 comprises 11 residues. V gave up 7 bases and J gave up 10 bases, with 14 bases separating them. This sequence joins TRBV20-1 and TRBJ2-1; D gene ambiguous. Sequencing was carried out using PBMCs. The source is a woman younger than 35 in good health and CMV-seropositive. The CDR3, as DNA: TGCAGTGTTATAGTTCTGAGAGAGCAGTTCTTC. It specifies CSVIVLREQFF.